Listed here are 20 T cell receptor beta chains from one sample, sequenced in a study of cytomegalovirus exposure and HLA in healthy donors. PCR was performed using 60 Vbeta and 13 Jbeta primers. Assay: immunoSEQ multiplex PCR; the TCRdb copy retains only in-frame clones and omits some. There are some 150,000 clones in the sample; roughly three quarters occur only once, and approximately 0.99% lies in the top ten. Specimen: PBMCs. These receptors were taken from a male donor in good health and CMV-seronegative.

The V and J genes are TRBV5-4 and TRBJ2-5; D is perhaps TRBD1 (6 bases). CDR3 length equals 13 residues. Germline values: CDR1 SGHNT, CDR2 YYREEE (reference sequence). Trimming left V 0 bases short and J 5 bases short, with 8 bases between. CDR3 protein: CASSLGTEETQYF. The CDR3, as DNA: TGTGCCAGCAGCTTGGGGACAGAGGAGACCCAGTACTTC.

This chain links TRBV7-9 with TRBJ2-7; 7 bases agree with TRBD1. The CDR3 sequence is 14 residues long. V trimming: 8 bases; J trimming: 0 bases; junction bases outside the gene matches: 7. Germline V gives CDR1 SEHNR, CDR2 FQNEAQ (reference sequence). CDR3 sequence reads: CASRTGTDSYEQYF. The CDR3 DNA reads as TGTGCCAGCCGTACCGGGACAGACTCCTACGAGCAGTACTTC.

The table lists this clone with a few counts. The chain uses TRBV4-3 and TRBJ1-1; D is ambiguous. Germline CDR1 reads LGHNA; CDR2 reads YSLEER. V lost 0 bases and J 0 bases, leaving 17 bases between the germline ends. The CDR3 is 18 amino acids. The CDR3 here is CASSQDPPTASMNTEAFF. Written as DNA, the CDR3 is TGCGCCAGCAGCCAAGATCCCCCCACAGCTTCGATGAACACTGAAGCTTTCTTT.

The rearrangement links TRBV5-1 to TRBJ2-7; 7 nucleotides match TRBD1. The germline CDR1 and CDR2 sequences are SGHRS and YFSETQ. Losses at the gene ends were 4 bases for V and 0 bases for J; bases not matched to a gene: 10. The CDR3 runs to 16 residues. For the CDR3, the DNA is TGCGCCAGCAGCACCAAGGACAGGTTCAGCTCCTACGAGCAGTACTTC. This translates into CASSTKDRFSSYEQYF.

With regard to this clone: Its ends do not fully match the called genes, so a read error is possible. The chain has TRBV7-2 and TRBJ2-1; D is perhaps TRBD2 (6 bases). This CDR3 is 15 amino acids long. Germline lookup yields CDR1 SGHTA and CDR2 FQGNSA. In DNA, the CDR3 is TGTGCCAGCAGCCTAGCGTTTAGCTCCTACAATGAGCAGTTCTTC. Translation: CASSLAFSSYNEQFF.

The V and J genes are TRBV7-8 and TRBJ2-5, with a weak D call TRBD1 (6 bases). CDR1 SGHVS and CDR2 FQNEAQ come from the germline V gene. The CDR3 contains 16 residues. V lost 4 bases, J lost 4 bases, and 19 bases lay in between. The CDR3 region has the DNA TGTGCCAGCAGCTCTTGGACAGAAAAGGACCCAGAGACCCAGTACTTC. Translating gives CASSSWTEKDPETQYF.

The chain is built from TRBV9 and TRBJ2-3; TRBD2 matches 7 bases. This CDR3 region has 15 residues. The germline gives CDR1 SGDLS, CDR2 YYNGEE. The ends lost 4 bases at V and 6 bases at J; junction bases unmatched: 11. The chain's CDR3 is CASSPGSSGRDTQYF. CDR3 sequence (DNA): TGTGCCAGCAGCCCAGGGTCTAGCGGACGGGATACGCAGTATTTT.

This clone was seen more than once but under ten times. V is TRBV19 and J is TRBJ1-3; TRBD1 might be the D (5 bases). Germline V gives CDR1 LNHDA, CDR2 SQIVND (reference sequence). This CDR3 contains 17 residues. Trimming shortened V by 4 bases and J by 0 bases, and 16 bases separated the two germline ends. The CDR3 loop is CASSTRQTPYSGNTIYF. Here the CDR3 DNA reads TGTGCCAGTAGTACCCGACAGACCCCGTACTCTGGAAACACCATATATTTT.

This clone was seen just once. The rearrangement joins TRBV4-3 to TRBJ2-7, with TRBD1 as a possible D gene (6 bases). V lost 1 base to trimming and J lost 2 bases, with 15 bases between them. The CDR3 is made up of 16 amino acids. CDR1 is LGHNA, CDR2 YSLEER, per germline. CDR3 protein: CASSQAIRDIPYEQYF. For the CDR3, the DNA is TGCGCCAGCAGCCAAGCCATCCGGGACATTCCCTACGAGCAGTACTTC.

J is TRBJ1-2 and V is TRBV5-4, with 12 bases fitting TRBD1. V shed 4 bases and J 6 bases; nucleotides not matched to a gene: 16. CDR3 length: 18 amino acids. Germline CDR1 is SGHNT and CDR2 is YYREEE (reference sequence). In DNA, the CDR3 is TGTGCCAGCAGCCCCGGAGAGGGGACAGGGGGCAGATTTGATGGCTACACCTTC. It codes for CASSPGEGTGGRFDGYTF.

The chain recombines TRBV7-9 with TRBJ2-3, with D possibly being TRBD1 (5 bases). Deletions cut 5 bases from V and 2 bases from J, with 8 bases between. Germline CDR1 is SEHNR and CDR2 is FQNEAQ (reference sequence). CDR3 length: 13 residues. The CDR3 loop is CASSAGFTDTQYF. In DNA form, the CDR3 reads TGTGCCAGCAGCGCAGGGTTCACAGATACGCAGTATTTT.

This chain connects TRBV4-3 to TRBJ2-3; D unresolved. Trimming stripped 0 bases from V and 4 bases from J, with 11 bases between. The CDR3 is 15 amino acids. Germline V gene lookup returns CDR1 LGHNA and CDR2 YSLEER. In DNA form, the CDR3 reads TGCGCCAGCAGCCAAGAGGCCGCGCAGGCAGATACGCAGTATTTT. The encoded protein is CASSQEAAQADTQYF.

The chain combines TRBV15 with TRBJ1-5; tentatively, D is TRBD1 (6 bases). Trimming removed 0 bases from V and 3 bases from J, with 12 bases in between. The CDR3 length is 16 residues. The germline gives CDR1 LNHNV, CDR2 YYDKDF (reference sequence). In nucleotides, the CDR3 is TGTGCCACCAGCAGAGAGGCCACAGGGCCCAATCAGCCCCAGCATTTT. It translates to CATSREATGPNQPQHF.

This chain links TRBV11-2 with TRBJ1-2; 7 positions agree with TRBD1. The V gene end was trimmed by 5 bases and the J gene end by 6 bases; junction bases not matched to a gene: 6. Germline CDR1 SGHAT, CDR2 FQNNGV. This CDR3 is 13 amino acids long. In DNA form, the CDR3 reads TGTGCCAGCAGCCTCATAACAGGGGATGGCTACACCTTC. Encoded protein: CASSLITGDGYTF.

The CDR3 nucleotides are TGTGCCAGCAGCTTCGAGATCGGGGAGCTGTTTTTT. Translated: CASSFEIGELFF. The V gene is TRBV7-2, the J gene TRBJ2-2; the D is unclear. Trimming left V 3 bases short and J 7 bases short, with 6 bases between. The CDR3 totals 12 residues. The germline V gene encodes CDR1 SGHTA and CDR2 FQGNSA.

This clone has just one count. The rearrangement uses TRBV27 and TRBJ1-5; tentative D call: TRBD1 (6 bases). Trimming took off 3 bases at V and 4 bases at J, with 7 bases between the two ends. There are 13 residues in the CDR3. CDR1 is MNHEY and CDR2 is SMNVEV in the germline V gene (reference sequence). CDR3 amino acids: CASSFRGNQPQHF. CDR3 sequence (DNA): TGTGCCAGCAGTTTCAGGGGTAATCAGCCCCAGCATTTT.

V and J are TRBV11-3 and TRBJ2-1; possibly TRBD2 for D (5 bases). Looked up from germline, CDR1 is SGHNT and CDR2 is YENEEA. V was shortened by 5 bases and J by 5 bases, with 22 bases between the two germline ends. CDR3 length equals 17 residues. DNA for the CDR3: TGTGCCAGCAGCCCCCGCGTAGCGACAACCAGGAACAATGAGCAGTTCTTC. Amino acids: CASSPRVATTRNNEQFF.

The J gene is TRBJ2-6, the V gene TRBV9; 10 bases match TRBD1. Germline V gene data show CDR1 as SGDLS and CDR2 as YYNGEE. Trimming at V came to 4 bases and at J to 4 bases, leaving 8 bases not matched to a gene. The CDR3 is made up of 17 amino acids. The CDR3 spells CASSPRQGARGANVLTF. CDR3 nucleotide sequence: TGTGCCAGCAGCCCCCGACAGGGGGCGCGCGGGGCCAACGTCCTGACTTTC.

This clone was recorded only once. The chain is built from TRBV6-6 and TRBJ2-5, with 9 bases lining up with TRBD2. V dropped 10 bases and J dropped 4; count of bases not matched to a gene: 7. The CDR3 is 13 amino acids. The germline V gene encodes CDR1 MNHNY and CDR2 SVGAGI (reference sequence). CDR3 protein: CATGGLALETQYF. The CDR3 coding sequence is TGTGCCACCGGGGGACTAGCTTTAGAGACCCAGTACTTC.

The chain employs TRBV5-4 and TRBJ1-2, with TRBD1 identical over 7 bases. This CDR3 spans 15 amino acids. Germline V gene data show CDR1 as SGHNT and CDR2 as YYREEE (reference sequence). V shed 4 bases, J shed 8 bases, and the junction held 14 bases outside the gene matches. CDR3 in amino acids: CASSVRGRGEWGYTF. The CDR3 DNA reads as TGTGCCAGCAGCGTACGAGGCAGGGGGGAGTGGGGCTACACCTTC.